This is a list of T cell receptor beta chains from one sample in a study of T cells after yellow fever vaccination. MiXCR was run by TCRdb on the 5' RACE reads, yielding one entry per CDR3 protein. This table holds roughly 340,000 distinct CDR3 sequences, over 8% found once. Sequences were derived from PBMCs, sampled on the day of the first yellow fever vaccination. The receptors here all came from a man aged 18 to 35 who received the YFV17D yellow fever vaccine. Both conserved end residues are part of each CDR3. The D gene is left open where the match is weak. Size values are once, few and many counts, or a class for expanded clones, and some rows have none.

V gene	J gene	D gene	clone size	CDR3 protein	CDR3 DNA
TRBV5-1	TRBJ2-5	TRBD1	few	CASSLGTGDQETQYF	TGCGCCAGCAGCTTGGGGACAGGGGACCAAGAGACCCAGTACTTC
TRBV20-1	TRBJ2-5	TRBD1	few	CSATTVGTAVQETQYF	TGCAGTGCTACAACCGTAGGGACAGCCGTCCAAGAGACCCAGTACTTC
TRBV18	TRBJ1-1	.	few	CASSPEHDTGRAFF	TGTGCCAGCTCACCCGAACACGATACAGGGCGAGCTTTCTTT
TRBV15	TRBJ2-7	TRBD1	.	CATSRDPSGTVYEQYF	TGTGCCACCAGCAGAGATCCTTCAGGGACAGTCTACGAGCAGTACTTC
TRBV4-1	TRBJ1-6	.	few	CASSQANMYSPLHF	TGCGCCAGCAGCCAAGCCAACATGTATTCACCCCTCCACTTT
TRBV7-2	TRBJ2-3	.	many	CASSPSRWTDTQYF	TGTGCCAGCAGCCCCTCGCGGTGGACAGATACGCAGTATTTT
TRBV20-1	TRBJ2-1	.	few	CSARPLNEQFF	TGCAGTGCTAGGCCCCTCAATGAGCAGTTCTTC
TRBV20-1	TRBJ2-5	TRBD2	few	CSAVLAGGSQETQYF	TGCAGTGCGGTGCTAGCGGGGGGCTCCCAAGAGACCCAGTACTTC
TRBV27	TRBJ1-2	.	many	CASSPPDRRPATF	TGTGCCAGCTCTCCCCCCGACAGGAGGCCTGCCACCTTC
TRBV4-2	TRBJ2-7	TRBD2	.	CASSHPGWSDSAGGSYEQYF	TGTGCCAGCAGCCACCCGGGCTGGTCGGACTCAGCGGGGGGCTCCTACGAGCAGTACTTC
TRBV20-1	TRBJ1-5	.	.	CSARRLWPQHF	TGCAGTGCTAGACGCCTGTGGCCCCAGCATTTT
TRBV19	TRBJ2-1	.	.	CASSTRDSSYNEQFF	TGTGCCAGTAGTACTCGAGATAGCTCCTACAATGAGCAGTTCTTC
TRBV19	TRBJ2-2	TRBD1	.	CASSATGGPGELFF	TGTGCCAGTAGTGCCACAGGGGGGCCCGGGGAGCTGTTTTTT
TRBV7-9	TRBJ2-7	.	few	CASSYRDTSYEQYF	TGTGCCAGCAGCTACCGGGACACCTCCTACGAGCAGTACTTC
TRBV5-1	TRBJ1-5	.	few	CASSSGDSNQPQHF	TGCGCCAGCAGCTCAGGGGATAGCAATCAGCCCCAGCATTTT
TRBV12-3/TRBV12-4	TRBJ2-7	TRBD2	.	CASSFLGGGDTSEQYF	TGTGCCAGCAGTTTTCTTGGCGGGGGGGACACTTCCGAGCAGTACTTC
TRBV21-1	TRBJ2-5	.	many	CASSKLRLAETQYF	TGTGCCAGCAGCAAATTGAGACTAGCCGAGACCCAGTACTTC
TRBV12-3/TRBV12-4	TRBJ1-5	.	many	CASSLIQGNLNQPQHF	TGTGCCAGCAGTTTAATCCAGGGAAATCTCAATCAGCCCCAGCATTTT
TRBV5-1	TRBJ1-4	.	.	CASRLDGDGKLFF	TGCGCCAGCAGATTGGACGGGGACGGAAAACTGTTTTTT
TRBV4-2	TRBJ1-2	.	few	CASSQEGTDYGYTF	TGTGCCAGCAGCCAAGAGGGGACTGACTATGGCTACACCTTC
TRBV7-3	TRBJ2-2	.	.	CASSQDSNTGELFF	TGTGCCAGCAGCCAGGACAGTAACACCGGGGAGCTGTTTTTT
TRBV7-9	TRBJ1-2	.	.	CASSSRVSGGYTF	TGTGCCAGCAGCTCCCGGGTTTCAGGTGGCTACACCTTC
TRBV4-3	TRBJ2-5	TRBD2	.	CASSQGGSSGGAETQYF	TGCGCCAGCAGCCAAGGAGGGAGTAGCGGGGGGGCGGAGACCCAGTACTTC
TRBV5-1	TRBJ2-7	.	.	CASSLRLGSSYEQYF	TGCGCCAGCAGCTTAAGACTCGGGAGCTCCTACGAGCAGTACTTC
TRBV20-1	TRBJ2-7	TRBD1	.	CSAHRGGRDAKYF	TGCAGTGCTCACAGGGGTGGACGGGACGCGAAGTACTTC
TRBV4-2	TRBJ2-1	.	.	CASSQGRLRARDEQFF	TGTGCCAGCAGCCAAGGCCGGCTCAGGGCCCGGGATGAGCAGTTCTTC
TRBV6-2/TRBV6-3	TRBJ1-2	.	.	CASRANRDGYTF	TGTGCCAGCAGAGCGAACAGGGATGGCTACACCTTC
TRBV7-3	TRBJ2-3	TRBD2	.	CASSRAGDSGVSDTQYF	TGTGCCAGCAGCCGAGCGGGAGACTCCGGAGTTTCAGATACGCAGTATTTT
TRBV7-2	TRBJ2-1	TRBD2	many	CASSSSGGNSYNEQFF	TGTGCCAGCAGCTCGAGCGGGGGGAACTCCTACAATGAGCAGTTCTTC
TRBV6-2/TRBV6-3	TRBJ2-1	.	.	CATHRGREQFF	TGTGCCACCCACCGAGGCCGCGAGCAGTTCTTC
TRBV7-8	TRBJ1-6	.	few	CASSRSGDSPLHF	TGTGCCAGCAGCCGGAGTGGGGATTCACCCCTCCACTTT
TRBV9	TRBJ1-6	.	.	CASSVGGFDSPLHF	TGTGCCAGCAGCGTAGGGGGGTTCGATTCACCCCTCCACTTT
TRBV19	TRBJ1-4	.	many	CASSTRTVSREKLFF	TGTGCCAGTAGTACTAGGACAGTGAGTCGCGAAAAACTGTTTTTT
TRBV12-3/TRBV12-4	TRBJ2-7	.	few	CASSLHRVSSYEQYF	TGTGCCAGCAGTCTACACCGTGTAAGCTCCTACGAGCAGTACTTC
TRBV7-2	TRBJ2-2	.	.	CASSVAPANTGELFF	TGTGCCAGCAGCGTAGCCCCCGCGAACACCGGGGAGCTGTTTTTT
TRBV7-6	TRBJ1-1	.	few	CASSQRTVVNTEAFF	TGTGCCAGCAGCCAACGGACAGTAGTGAACACTGAAGCTTTCTTT
TRBV2	TRBJ1-6	TRBD1	.	CASSEQGQGESPLHF	TGTGCCAGCAGTGAACAGGGACAGGGGGAATCACCCCTCCACTTT
TRBV7-2	TRBJ2-7	TRBD2	few	CASTISRSGVYEQYF	TGTGCCAGCACCATAAGTCGGAGCGGGGTCTACGAGCAGTACTTC
TRBV6-1	TRBJ2-7	TRBD1	.	CASSTTGQGAREQYF	TGTGCCAGCAGTACCACCGGACAGGGGGCACGGGAGCAGTACTTC
TRBV18	TRBJ2-7	.	.	CASSLLPGRLAEQYF	TGTGCCAGCTCACTACTACCGGGACGTTTGGCGGAGCAGTACTTC
TRBV7-2	TRBJ1-5	.	few	CASSPDPGYQPQHF	TGTGCCAGCAGCCCGGACCCCGGGTATCAGCCCCAGCATTTT